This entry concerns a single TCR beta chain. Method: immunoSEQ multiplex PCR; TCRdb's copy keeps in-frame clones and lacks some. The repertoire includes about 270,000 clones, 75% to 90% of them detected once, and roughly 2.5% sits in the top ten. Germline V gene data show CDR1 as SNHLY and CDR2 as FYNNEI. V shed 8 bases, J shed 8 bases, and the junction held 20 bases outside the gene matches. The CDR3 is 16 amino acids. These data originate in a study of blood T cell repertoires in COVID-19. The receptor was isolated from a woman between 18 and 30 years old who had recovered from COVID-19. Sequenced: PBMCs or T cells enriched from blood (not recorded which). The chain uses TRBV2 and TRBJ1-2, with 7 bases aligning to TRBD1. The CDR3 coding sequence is TGTGCCAGCTACAGACAGGGACTTTCTTCTGCCCGAGGCTACACCTTC. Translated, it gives CASYRQGLSSARGYTF.